This is a list of T cell receptor beta chains from one sample in a study of T cell responses to AZD1222 COVID-19 vaccine. The method was immunoSEQ multiplex PCR; TCRdb's version includes in-frame clones alone and lacks a portion of them. Among 150,000 or so clones listed, about 91% were seen once. The specimen was peripheral blood, collected on day 0 of AZD1222 vaccination. These receptors all come from an adult in good health. Both conserved end residues are trimmed from each CDR3. The order of the fields is CDR3 length, V gene, clone size, CDR3 protein. For some rows the clone size is stated as once, few or many, or as a class when expanded; others skip it.

11,TRBV19,NA,ASSGSSGGELF
11,TRBV20-1,NA,SASGQGDQPQH
13,TRBV7-3,NA,ASSRTSGGTVEQF
15,TRBV6-1,once,ASSEAITLSSYNEQF
13,TRBV7-8,NA,ASSLAGTAYNEQF
12,TRBV2,NA,ASREGTGVGIQY
9,TRBV28,NA,GVGEGTEAF
12,TRBV19,NA,ASSLVGTAYGYT
15,TRBV5-4,NA,ASSLEDPSATGTEAF
12,TRBV27,NA,ASRLDRFNTEAF
14,TRBV6-5,NA,ASSYLQGSSTDTQY
13,TRBV6-1,NA,ASSEARASYNEQF